The 26 T cell receptor beta chains below were found in one sample sequenced in a study of CD8 T cells in ankylosing spondylitis (dated by TCRdb to about 2017). General conclusions and limits of the study: A TCR beta motif of several highly homologous amino acid variants appeared characteristic of blood from ankylosing spondylitis patients.

The library was made by 5' RACE. Sequencing was performed on an Illumina HiSeq 2500. Through fastp at Q25 and MiXCR, TCRdb rebuilt clones from the public reads, retaining in-frame beta chains. For every CDR3 protein sequence, its rows merge into one entry that carries the most common genes and DNA. This sample lists around 490,000 distinct CDR3 sequences; about 5.4% were detected once. The biggest ten clones account for approximately 4% of the sample. These receptors' antigens are unknown. Source material: blood, either unsorted or a sorted T cell fraction (not recorded which). Every receptor here comes from a male donor with ankylosing spondylitis.

This clonotype occurred many times. The chain recombines TRBV6-1 with TRBJ1-3; no clear D. The CDR3 contains 14 residues. The V end lost 7 bases, the J end lost 0 bases, and 10 bases lay between the germline ends. The germline V gene encodes CDR1 MNHNS and CDR2 SASEGT. CDR3 in amino acids: CASTGILSGNTIYF. The CDR3 DNA is TGTGCCAGCACCGGGATCCTCTCTGGAAACACCATATATTTT.

The sample holds many counts of this clonotype. This chain uses TRBV6-2 or TRBV6-3 with TRBJ1-5; the D gene is possibly TRBD1 (5 bases). Trimming removed 5 bases at V and 0 bases at J, with 8 bases between. Germline CDR1 and CDR2: MNHEY and SVGEGT. The CDR3 consists of 14 residues. CDR3 loop: CASSGGASNQPQHF. CDR3 nucleotide sequence: TGTGCCAGCAGTGGTGGGGCTAGCAATCAGCCCCAGCATTTT.

This clonotype has a handful of counts. The chain couples TRBV7-9 to TRBJ2-7; no clear D. This CDR3 has 17 amino acids. V lost 6 bases and J lost 0, with 21 bases in between. The germline CDR1 and CDR2 sequences are SEHNR and FQNEAQ (reference sequence). The CDR3, as DNA: TGTGCCAGCAGTCATACACTGGTTACCCTCGGCTCCTACGAGCAGTACTTC. Translation gives CASSHTLVTLGSYEQYF.

This clonotype was seen repeatedly, ten times or more. The V call is TRBV20-1, the J call TRBJ1-5; D is ambiguous. This CDR3 is 12 amino acids long. Germline assignment: CDR1 DFQATT and CDR2 SNEGSKA (reference sequence). The V and J ends lost 5 bases and 7 bases respectively, with 12 bases between them. The CDR3 here is CSAGVGVQPQHF. The DNA for the CDR3 is TGCAGTGCTGGGGTGGGTGTCCAGCCCCAGCATTTT.

The sample holds many counts of this clonotype. The chain combines TRBV6-2 or TRBV6-3 with TRBJ1-6; D is unresolved. Between the trimmed V and J ends, which lost 6 bases and 9 bases, there was a span of 12 bases. The germline V gene has CDR1 MNHEY and CDR2 SVGEGT. This CDR3 has 13 residues. The CDR3 reads CASSSPVPSPLHF. Written as DNA, the CDR3 is TGTGCCAGCAGCTCTCCGGTCCCTTCACCCCTCCACTTT.

This clonotype was counted a few times. The V and J genes are TRBV12-5 and TRBJ2-2; 7 nucleotides agree with TRBD2. This CDR3 contains 16 residues. The germline gives CDR1 LGHNT, CDR2 FRNRAP. V gave up 5 bases and J gave up 4 bases; unmatched junction bases: 10. The CDR3 region is CASGTGLGHSTGELFF. The CDR3 DNA is TGTGCTAGTGGTACAGGACTAGGGCATAGCACCGGGGAGCTGTTTTTT.

This chain links TRBV20-1 with TRBJ2-7; 7 bases are a match to TRBD1. The CDR3 contains 15 residues. The V segment lost 0 bases and the J segment 6 bases; nucleotides outside the gene matches: 11. The germline CDR1 and CDR2 sequences are DFQATT and SNEGSKA (reference sequence). CDR3 bases: TGCAGTGCTAGAGATAATCCCAGGGGGACCCGCGAGCAGTACTTC. It translates to CSARDNPRGTREQYF.

This clonotype was seen at least ten times. This chain uses TRBV10-3 with TRBJ2-1; TRBD2 agrees at 11 bases. In germline, CDR1 is ENHRY, CDR2 SYGVKD. This CDR3 is built from 15 residues. After removal of 4 bases from V and 6 bases from J, the junction contained 5 bases not matched to a gene. CDR3 nucleotide sequence: TGTGCCATCAGTGGAGGTAGCGGGAGGGGCAATGAGCAGTTCTTC. Translation gives CAISGGSGRGNEQFF.

This clonotype was seen many times. The V call is TRBV10-3, the J call TRBJ1-3; tentatively, D is TRBD1 (6 bases). Germline V CDR1 and CDR2: ENHRY, SYGVKD. The ends were cut back, 3 bases at V and 0 bases at J, with 9 bases in the middle. The CDR3 sequence is 15 residues long. The CDR3 coding sequence is TGTGCCATCAGTGACACAGGGTACTCTGGAAACACCATATATTTT. Translated, it gives CAISDTGYSGNTIYF.

This clonotype was observed many times. The chain has TRBV10-3 and TRBJ2-5; tentative D call: TRBD2 (5 bases). Trimming removed 8 bases at V and 7 bases at J, with 11 bases between. The CDR3 extends over 11 amino acids. Germline V gene lookup returns CDR1 ENHRY and CDR2 SYGVKD. In nucleotides, the CDR3 is TGTGCCATCTCTCCGGGGAGGACCCAGTACTTC. Protein product: CAISPGRTQYF.

This clonotype was seen at least ten times. This chain connects TRBV10-3 to TRBJ2-5; TRBD1 or TRBD2 may be the D gene (5 bases each). This CDR3 has 13 residues. The V and J ends lost 6 bases and 5 bases respectively, with 13 bases between them. The V gene's germline CDR1 is ENHRY and CDR2 SYGVKD. CDR3 bases: TGTGCCATCAGGGGGGTCGGTTCGGAGACCCAGTACTTC. Its translation is CAIRGVGSETQYF.

This clonotype was counted many times. The chain joins TRBV9 to TRBJ1-2; D might be TRBD1 (5 bases). V shed 1 base and J shed 13 bases, with 17 bases lying between them. Germline lookup yields CDR1 SGDLS and CDR2 YYNGEE. The CDR3 has 13 residues. Here the CDR3 reads CASSVSWDSLGTF. The CDR3 region has the DNA TGTGCCAGCAGCGTAAGCTGGGACTCGCTCGGCACCTTC.

This clonotype came up many times. The genes are TRBV20-1 and TRBJ1-4; D unclear. The V gene lost 4 bases and the J gene lost 8 bases, with 11 bases spanning the gap. The CDR3 has 12 residues. Per the germline V gene, CDR1 is DFQATT and CDR2 is SNEGSKA (reference sequence). Here the CDR3 DNA reads TGCAGTGCTATGTCATTCGACGAAAAACTGTTTTTT. Protein sequence: CSAMSFDEKLFF.

The sample holds many counts of this clonotype. The V gene is TRBV20-1, the J gene TRBJ2-7, with TRBD2 identical over 10 bases. Germline values: CDR1 DFQATT, CDR2 SNEGSKA (reference sequence). CDR3 size: 14 residues. The J segment lost 6 bases and the V segment lost 2 bases, leaving 7 bases of the junction unmatched. This CDR3 is CSARLAGEAGEQYF. The CDR3 DNA reads as TGCAGTGCTAGACTAGCGGGAGAAGCGGGCGAGCAGTACTTC.

In its sample, this clonotype was seen many times. This chain links TRBV6-5 with TRBJ2-3, with a tentative D call TRBD2 (5 bases). The CDR3 runs to 15 residues. Germline values: CDR1 MNHEY, CDR2 SVGAGI. Trimming left V 0 bases short and J 4 bases short, with 11 bases between. CDR3 in DNA: TGTGCCAGCAGTTACTCGGCCGGGGAACCAGATACGCAGTATTTT. Its protein is CASSYSAGEPDTQYF.

This clonotype has more than one count but fewer than ten. The chain employs TRBV5-1 and TRBJ2-5; D uncertain. The CDR3 runs to 14 residues. CDR1 and CDR2 (germline): SGHRS, YFSETQ. V was trimmed by 5 bases and J by 2 bases, leaving 13 bases between them. The CDR3 is CASSLFGSQETQYF. CDR3 nucleotides: TGCGCCAGCAGTTTATTCGGTTCTCAAGAGACCCAGTACTTC.

This chain uses TRBV7-2 with TRBJ2-3; TRBD2 matches 10 bases. V lost 5 bases, J lost 2 bases, and 7 bases stayed unmatched. This CDR3 is 16 amino acids long. Germline CDR1 is SGHTA and CDR2 is FQGNSA. CDR3 in amino acids: CASSPRLAGDTDTQYF. CDR3 sequence (DNA): TGTGCCAGCAGCCCGAGACTAGCGGGCGACACAGATACGCAGTATTTT.

This clonotype was seen ten or more times. The rearrangement uses TRBV6-2 or TRBV6-3 and TRBJ2-7; D is perhaps TRBD1 (6 bases). Per germline, CDR1 MNHEY and CDR2 SVGEGT. The V end was cut by 5 bases, the J end by 6 bases, with 17 bases between. The CDR3 extends over 14 amino acids. CDR3 region: CASSTDRLSPEQYF. The CDR3 DNA reads TGTGCCAGCAGTACCGACAGGCTCTCTCCCGAGCAGTACTTC.

This clonotype was seen more than once but under ten times. The V call is TRBV12-3 or TRBV12-4, the J call TRBJ2-7, with TRBD1 matching over 11 bases. The CDR3 extends over 18 amino acids. After removal of 5 bases from V and 0 bases from J, the junction contained 12 bases not matched to a gene. The CDR3 region has the DNA TGTGCCAGCAGTCTTGCAGGACAGGGGGCCGAAAGCTCCTACGAGCAGTACTTC. Translating it yields CASSLAGQGAESSYEQYF.

Concerning this clonotype: One junction end disagrees with the germline gene, perhaps due to a read error. The chain recombines TRBV5-5 with TRBJ1-4; tentative D call: TRBD1 (5 bases). CDR1 and CDR2 from the germline V gene are SGHKS and YYEKEE (reference sequence). The CDR3 loop spans 13 amino acids. The CDR3 bases are TGTGCCATCAGCTCGGGGCGGGGTGAAAAACTGTTTTTT. It yields the protein CAISSGRGEKLFF.

In this sample, this clonotype turned up many times. The chain joins TRBV6-1 to TRBJ1-6; no reliable D call. V lost 5 bases, J lost 0 bases, and 17 bases lay in between. Germline CDR1 is MNHNS and CDR2 is SASEGT. This CDR3 has 18 residues. The CDR3 here is CASSISATSGSYNSPLHF. In DNA form, the CDR3 reads TGTGCCAGCAGTATTTCTGCAACCTCGGGCTCCTATAATTCACCCCTCCACTTT.

This clonotype was counted many times. The V and J genes are TRBV18 and TRBJ1-1; D uncertain. Germline lookup yields CDR1 KGHSH and CDR2 LQKENI. This CDR3 contains 14 residues. The V and J ends lost 3 bases and 3 bases respectively, with 11 bases between them. CDR3 nucleotides: TGTGCCAGCTCACCGGTAGGTTCCTACACTGAAGCTTTCTTT. Translating it yields CASSPVGSYTEAFF.

V is TRBV6-2 or TRBV6-3 and J is TRBJ1-1; D possibly corresponds to TRBD1 (5 bases). V lost 7 bases to trimming and J lost 4 bases, with 19 bases between them. The length of the CDR3 is 15 residues. Germline lookup yields CDR1 MNHEY and CDR2 SVGEGT. CDR3 protein: CASTYMGPLSTEAFF. The CDR3 nucleotides read TGTGCCAGCACCTACATGGGACCGCTGAGCACTGAAGCTTTCTTT.

This clonotype was counted ten times or more. This chain connects TRBV7-2 to TRBJ2-7; perhaps D is TRBD1 or TRBD2 (5 bases each). V dropped 1 base and J dropped 4 bases, with 11 bases sitting between them. Germline V gene data show CDR1 as SGHTA and CDR2 as FQGNSA. CDR3 length equals 14 residues. CDR3 nucleotides: TGTGCCAGCAGCTTAGTTTGGGACCGGTACGAGCAGTACTTC. Its protein product is CASSLVWDRYEQYF.

This sequence joins TRBV20-1 and TRBJ2-7, with a tentative D call TRBD2 (6 bases). The CDR3 totals 14 residues. Looked up from germline, CDR1 is DFQATT and CDR2 is SNEGSKA (reference sequence). The DNA of the CDR3 is TGCAGCCTTATAAAAGGGGCAGGGACTTACGAGCAGTACTTC. This gives the protein CSLIKGAGTYEQYF.

This clonotype occurred a few times. V usage is TRBV30 and J usage is TRBJ2-7; D is unresolved. Trimming removed 0 bases from V and 3 bases from J, with 6 bases in between. CDR3 length equals 12 residues. Germline CDR1 is GTSNPN and CDR2 is SVGIG (reference sequence). The chain's CDR3 is CAWSVKGYEQYF. Here the CDR3 DNA reads TGTGCCTGGAGTGTAAAGGGCTACGAGCAGTACTTC. The whole variable domain, filled in from reference TRBV30 and TRBJ2-7, reads SQTIHQWPATLVQPVGSPLSLECTVEGTSNPNLYWYRQAAGRGLQLLFYSVGIGQISSEVPQNLSASRPQDRQFILSSKKLLLSDSGFYLCAWSVKGYEQYFGPGTRLTVT.